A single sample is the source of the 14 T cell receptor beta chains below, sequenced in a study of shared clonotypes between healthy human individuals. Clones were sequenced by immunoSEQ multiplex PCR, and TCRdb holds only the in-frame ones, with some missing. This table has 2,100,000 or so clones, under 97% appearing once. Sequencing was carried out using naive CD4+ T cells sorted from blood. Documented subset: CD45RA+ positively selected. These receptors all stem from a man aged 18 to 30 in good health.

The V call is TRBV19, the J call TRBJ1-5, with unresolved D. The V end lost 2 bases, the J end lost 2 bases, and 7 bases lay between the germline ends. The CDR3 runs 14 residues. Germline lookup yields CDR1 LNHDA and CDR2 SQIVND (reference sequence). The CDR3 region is CASSISWGNQPQHF. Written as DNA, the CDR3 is TGTGCCAGTAGTATAAGTTGGGGCAATCAGCCCCAGCATTTT.

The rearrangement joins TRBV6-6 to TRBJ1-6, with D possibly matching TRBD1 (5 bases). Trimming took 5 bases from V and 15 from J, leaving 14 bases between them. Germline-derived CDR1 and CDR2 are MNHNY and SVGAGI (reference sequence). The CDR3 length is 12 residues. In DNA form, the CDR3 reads TGTGCCAGCAGTAGATACAGGCACGACCTCCACTTT. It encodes CASSRYRHDLHF.

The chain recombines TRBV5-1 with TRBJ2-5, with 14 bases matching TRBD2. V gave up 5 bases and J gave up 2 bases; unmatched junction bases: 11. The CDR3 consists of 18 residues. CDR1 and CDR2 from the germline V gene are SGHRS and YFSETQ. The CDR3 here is CASSLTSGGVALQETQYF. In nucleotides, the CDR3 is TGCGCCAGCAGTCTGACTAGCGGGGGGGTAGCTTTACAAGAGACCCAGTACTTC.

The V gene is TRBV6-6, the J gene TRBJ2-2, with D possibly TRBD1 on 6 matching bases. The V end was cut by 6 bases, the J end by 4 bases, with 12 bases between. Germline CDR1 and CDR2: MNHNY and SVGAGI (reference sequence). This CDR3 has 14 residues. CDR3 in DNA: TGTGCCAGCAGCCTCGGACAGATCACCGGGGAGCTGTTTTTT. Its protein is CASSLGQITGELFF.

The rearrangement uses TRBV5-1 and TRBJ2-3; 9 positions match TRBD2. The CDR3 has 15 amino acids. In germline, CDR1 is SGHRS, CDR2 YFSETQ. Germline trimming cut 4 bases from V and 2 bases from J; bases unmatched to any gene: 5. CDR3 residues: CASSSSGSFTDTQYF. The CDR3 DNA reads TGCGCCAGCAGCAGTAGCGGGAGCTTCACAGATACGCAGTATTTT.

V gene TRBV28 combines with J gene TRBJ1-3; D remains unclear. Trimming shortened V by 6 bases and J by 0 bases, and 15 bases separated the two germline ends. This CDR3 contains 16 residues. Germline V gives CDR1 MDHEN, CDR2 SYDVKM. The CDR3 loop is CASSSELRLSGNTIYF. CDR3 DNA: TGTGCCAGCAGCTCCGAATTACGCCTCTCTGGAAACACCATATATTTT.

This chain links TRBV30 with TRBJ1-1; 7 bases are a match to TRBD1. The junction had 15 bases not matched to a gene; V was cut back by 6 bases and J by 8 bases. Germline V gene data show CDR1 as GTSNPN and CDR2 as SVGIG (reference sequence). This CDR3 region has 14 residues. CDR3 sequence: CACDPTLQGGEAFF. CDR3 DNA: TGTGCCTGTGATCCCACTCTTCAGGGGGGGGAAGCTTTCTTT.

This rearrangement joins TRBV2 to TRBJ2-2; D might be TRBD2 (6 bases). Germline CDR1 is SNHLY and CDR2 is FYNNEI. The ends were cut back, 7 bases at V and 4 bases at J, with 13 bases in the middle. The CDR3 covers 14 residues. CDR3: CASTNRRGTGELFF. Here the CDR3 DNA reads TGTGCCAGCACTAACCGGAGGGGCACCGGGGAGCTGTTTTTT.

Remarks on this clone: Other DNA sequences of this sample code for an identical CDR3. CDR3 coding DNA: TGTGCCAGCAGGAGAACCGGGGAGCTGTTTTTT. This gives the protein CASRRTGELFF. The gene calls are TRBV2 and TRBJ2-2, with D unclear. The length of the CDR3 is 11 residues. Trimming stripped 6 bases from V and 5 bases from J, with 4 bases between. Germline loops: CDR1 SNHLY, CDR2 FYNNEI. The full variable domain, in which reference TRBV2 and TRBJ2-2 provide the parts outside the CDR3, is EPEVTQTPSHQVTQMGQEVILRCVPISNHLYFYWYRQILGQKVEFLVSFYNNEISEKSEIFDDQFSVERPDGSNFTLKIRSTKLEDSAMYFCASRRTGELFFGEGSRLTVL.

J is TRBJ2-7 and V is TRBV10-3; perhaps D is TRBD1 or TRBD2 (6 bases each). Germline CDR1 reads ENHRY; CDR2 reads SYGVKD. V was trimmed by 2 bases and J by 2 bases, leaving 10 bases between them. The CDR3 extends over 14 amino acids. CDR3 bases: TGTGCCATCAGTGAGCCGGGGGCTACCTACGAGCAGTACTTC. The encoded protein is CAISEPGATYEQYF.

CDR3 protein: CASSPLGRGNTEAFF. The CDR3 DNA is TGTGCCAGTAGTCCCCTGGGTAGGGGGAACACTGAAGCTTTCTTT. The rearrangement uses TRBV19 and TRBJ1-1; D is perhaps TRBD1 (5 bases). This CDR3 spans 15 amino acids. The germline V gene encodes CDR1 LNHDA and CDR2 SQIVND (reference sequence). V lost 5 bases and J 1 base, leaving 14 bases between the germline ends.

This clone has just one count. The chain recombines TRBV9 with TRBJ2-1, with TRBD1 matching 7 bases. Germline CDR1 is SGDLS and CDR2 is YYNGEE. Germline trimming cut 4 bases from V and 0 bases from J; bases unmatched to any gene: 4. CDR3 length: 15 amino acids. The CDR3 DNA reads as TGTGCCAGCAGCCCCGAGGGGGCCTCCTACAATGAGCAGTTCTTC. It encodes CASSPEGASYNEQFF.

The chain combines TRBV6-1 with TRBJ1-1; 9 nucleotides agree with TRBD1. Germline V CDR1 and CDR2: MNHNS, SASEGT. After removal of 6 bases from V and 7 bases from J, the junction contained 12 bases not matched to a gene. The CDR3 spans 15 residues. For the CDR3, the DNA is TGTGCCAGCAGCCAGTCCGGGACAGGGAAGATTGAAGCTTTCTTT. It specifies CASSQSGTGKIEAFF.

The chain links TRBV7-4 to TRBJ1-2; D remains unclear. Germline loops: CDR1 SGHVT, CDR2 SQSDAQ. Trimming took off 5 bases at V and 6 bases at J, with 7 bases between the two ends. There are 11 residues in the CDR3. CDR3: CASSPWDGYTF. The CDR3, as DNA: TGTGCCAGCAGCCCGTGGGATGGCTACACCTTC.